The rows below give T cell receptor beta chains drawn from one sample of a study of blood T cell repertoires in COVID-19. The protocol was immunoSEQ multiplex PCR, while the TCRdb copy is restricted to in-frame clones and leaves out a portion. The profile shows 200,000 to 250,000 clones, about nine tenths of them singletons. Sequencing input: peripheral blood. The receptors here all came from a woman aged 55-75 years with acute or convalescent COVID-19. The CDR3 runs from the conserved cysteine through the conserved F or W. Fields, in order: J gene, V gene, CDR3 protein.

>TRBJ2-1|TRBV10-3
CAIRGLAGGMNEQFF
>TRBJ1-1|TRBV5-1
CASSLARGANTEAFF
>TRBJ2-2|TRBV7-9
CASRPGSRTGELFF
>TRBJ2-7|TRBV28
CASSLSERLHEQYF
>TRBJ1-2|TRBV2
CAIGLARYGYTF
>TRBJ1-6|TRBV9
CASSVIGGVGNNSPLHF
>TRBJ1-2|TRBV30
CAWSIGAGYTF
>TRBJ2-3|TRBV18
CASSPYTDTQYF
>TRBJ1-2|TRBV7-9
CASSHRDSRYGYTF
>TRBJ2-2|TRBV28
CASSPRRDYGTGELFF
>TRBJ1-2|TRBV5-1
CASSLDQGSNRYTF
>TRBJ1-1|TRBV28
CASQQPLNTEAFF
>TRBJ2-7|TRBV3-1/TRBV3-2
CASSQTSYEQYF
>TRBJ1-6|TRBV28
CASSLGGLGYNSPLHF
>TRBJ2-2|TRBV3-1/TRBV3-2
CASSQDEQLTGELFF
>TRBJ2-2|TRBV9
CASSAPDGQGNTGELFF
>TRBJ1-1|TRBV6-1
CASSDRGHLNTEAFF
>TRBJ2-7|TRBV6-5
CASMRSSAAYEQYF
>TRBJ2-1|TRBV19
CASSIVTGASGGNEQFF
>TRBJ2-2|TRBV3-1/TRBV3-2
CASRPQGAGELFF
>TRBJ2-3|TRBV12-3/TRBV12-4
CASGRGFADTQYF
>TRBJ2-5|TRBV9
CASSVGGMETQYF
>TRBJ2-7|TRBV6-5
CASSYSAYSYEQYF
>TRBJ1-1|TRBV11-3
CASSLGGGSNTEAFF
>TRBJ2-3|TRBV9
CASSVGGVTSTDTQYF
>TRBJ1-2|TRBV5-8
CASSFYTNYGYTF
>TRBJ2-5|TRBV7-6
CASSLGGTQETQYF
>TRBJ1-5|TRBV7-2
CASSSRGAENQPQHF
>TRBJ2-3|TRBV7-8
CASSLRDTQITDTQYF
>TRBJ2-6|TRBV4-2
CASRHDRGRTGANVLTF
>TRBJ2-2|TRBV11-3
CASSSRTGRNTGELFF
>TRBJ2-7|TRBV5-1
CASSLGQVGTFSYEQYF
>TRBJ1-4|TRBV5-1
CASSLQGGPTNEKLFF
>TRBJ2-7|TRBV9
CASSGVGLAGGGHEQYF
>TRBJ2-5|TRBV5-1
CASSFGGLQETQYF